The source of this TCR beta chain is a study of CD8 T cells in Susac syndrome. The overall study: Patients with Susac syndrome had blood drawn and were at that point therapy-naive, on corticosteroids, or on intravenous immunoglobulin alone.

After extraction with the RNeasy kit, roughly 0.45 to 1 ug of the RNA was reverse transcribed using random hexamers. Via MiXCR, TCRdb re-called the immunoSEQ multiplex PCR reads, giving one row per CDR3 protein. The table includes tens of thousands of distinct CDR3 sequences, 93% detected once. The CD8+ and CD4+ T cells were negatively isolated, with the TEMRA cells enriched by FACS. The TCR sequence derives from a human donor with Susac syndrome. Material for sequencing was CD8+ T cells from PBMCs.

CDR3 sequence reads: CASSSALGQGPGELFF. DNA for the CDR3: TGTGCCAGCAGCTCGGCTCTGGGACAGGGTCCCGGGGAGCTGTTTTTT. The rearrangement joins TRBV5-4 to TRBJ2-2, with 9 bases that match TRBD1. Germline CDR1 is SGHNT and CDR2 is YYREEE (reference sequence). J was trimmed by 6 bases and V by 3 bases; bases with no gene match: 9. The CDR3 is 16 residues long.